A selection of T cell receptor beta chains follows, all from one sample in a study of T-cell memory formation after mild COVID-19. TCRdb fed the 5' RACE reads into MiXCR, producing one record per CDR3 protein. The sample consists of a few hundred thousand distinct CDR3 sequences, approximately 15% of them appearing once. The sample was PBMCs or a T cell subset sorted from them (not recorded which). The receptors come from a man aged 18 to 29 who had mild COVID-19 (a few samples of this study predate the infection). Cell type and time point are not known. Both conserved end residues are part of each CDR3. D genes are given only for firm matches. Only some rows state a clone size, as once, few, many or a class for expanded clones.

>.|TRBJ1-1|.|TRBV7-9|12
TGTGCCAGCAGCCTAGGGGGGGACGGAGCTTTCTTT
CASSLGGDGAFF
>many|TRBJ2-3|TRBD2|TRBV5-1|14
TGCGCCAGCAGCTTTAGCGGGGTCACAGATACGCAGTATTTT
CASSFSGVTDTQYF
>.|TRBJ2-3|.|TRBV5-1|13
TGCGCCAGCAGCAGCACTGGTTGGGATACGCAGTATTTT
CASSSTGWDTQYF
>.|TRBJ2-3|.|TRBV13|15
TGTGCCAGCAGCTTAGCTTCAGGGGTGCAAGATACGCAGTATTTT
CASSLASGVQDTQYF
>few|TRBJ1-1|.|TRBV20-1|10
TGCAGTGCTAGCCACGCTGAAGCTTTCTTT
CSASHAEAFF
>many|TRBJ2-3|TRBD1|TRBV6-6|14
TGTGCCAGCAGCCACGGACAGGGGGTAAATACGCAGTATTTT
CASSHGQGVNTQYF
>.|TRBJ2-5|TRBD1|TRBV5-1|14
TGCGCCAGCAGCTTAGGGACAGAACAAGAGACCCAGTACTTC
CASSLGTEQETQYF
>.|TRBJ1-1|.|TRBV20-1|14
TGCAGTGCTAGAGTTACAGGCCTTAACACTGAAGCTTTCTTT
CSARVTGLNTEAFF
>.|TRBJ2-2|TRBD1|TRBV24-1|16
TGTGCCACCAGTGAGCCGACAGGGTGGAGGACCGGGGAGCTGTTTTTT
CATSEPTGWRTGELFF
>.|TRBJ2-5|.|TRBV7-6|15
TGTGCCAGCAGCTTCTGGACGGGTAGGCAAGAGACCCAGTACTTC
CASSFWTGRQETQYF
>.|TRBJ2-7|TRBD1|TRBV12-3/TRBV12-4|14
TGTGCCAGCTCCTCGGGGACAGGGCCCAACGAGCAGTACTTC
CASSSGTGPNEQYF
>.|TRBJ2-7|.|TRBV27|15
TGTGCCAGCAGTTTATCGGGCGGGGAAGCCTACGAGCAGTACTTC
CASSLSGGEAYEQYF
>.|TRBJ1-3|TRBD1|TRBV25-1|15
TGTGCCAGCAGTGATTCGACAGGGGGTTGGAACACCATATATTTT
CASSDSTGGWNTIYF
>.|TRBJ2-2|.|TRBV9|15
TGTGCCAGCAGCGACGGGACTGCCGACACCGGGGAGCTGTTTTTT
CASSDGTADTGELFF
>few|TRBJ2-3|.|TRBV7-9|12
TGTGCCATCGCATGGATAACAGATACGCAGTATTTT
CAIAWITDTQYF
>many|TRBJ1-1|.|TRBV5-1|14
TGCGCCAGCAGCTTGGGAGGGAGGAACACTGAAGCTTTCTTT
CASSLGGRNTEAFF
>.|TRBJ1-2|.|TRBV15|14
TGTGCCACCAGCAGAGATCCTGGGCACTATGGCTACACCTTC
CATSRDPGHYGYTF
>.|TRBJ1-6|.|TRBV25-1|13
TGTGCCAGCAGTCCAGGGAATAATTCACCCCTCCACTTT
CASSPGNNSPLHF
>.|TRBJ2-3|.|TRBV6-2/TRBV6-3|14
TGTGCCAGCAGGTCACTAGTCGGCACAGATACGCAGTATTTT
CASRSLVGTDTQYF
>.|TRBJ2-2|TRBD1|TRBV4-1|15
TGCGCCAGCAGCCCGCGGGACAGGGTTCCCGGGGAGCTGTTTTTT
CASSPRDRVPGELFF
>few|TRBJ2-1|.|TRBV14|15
TGTGCCAGCGGCGAGTTGACGGGGAGGCTTGGTGAGCAGTTCTTC
CASGELTGRLGEQFF
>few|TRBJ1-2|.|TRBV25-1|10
TGTGCCAGCAGTAGATATGGCTACACCTTC
CASSRYGYTF
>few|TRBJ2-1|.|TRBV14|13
TGTGCCAGCAGCCTCGGCAGGGTGAGTGAGCAGTTCTTC
CASSLGRVSEQFF
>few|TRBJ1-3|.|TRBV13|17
TGTGCCAGCAGCTTAACGGCTAGGGGTCAACCTGGAAACACCATATATTTT
CASSLTARGQPGNTIYF
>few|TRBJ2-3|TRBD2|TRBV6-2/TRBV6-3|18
TGTGCCAGCAGTTCCCTCAGGACTAGCGGGGAATACACAGATACGCAGTATTTT
CASSSLRTSGEYTDTQYF
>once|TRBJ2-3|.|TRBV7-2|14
TGTGCCAGCATCCCCTTGGGGGTCACAGATACGCAGTATTTT
CASIPLGVTDTQYF